This T cell receptor beta chain was retrieved from a study of patients with pleural tuberculosis (dated by TCRdb to the mid-2010s). The CDR3 goes from the cysteine to the phenylalanine over 12 residues. The kept DNA is CDR3 alone, 36 bases in frame from the first base. V and J are truncated by 4 bases and 1 base respectively, leaving an intervening sequence of 7 bases. The CDR1 and CDR2 encoded by the germline V gene are SQVTM and ANQGSEA. The sample holds many counts of this clonotype. Its antigen remains undetermined. No much larger clone exists at a distance of one base, and base qualities are not known. The reads were generated on an Illumina Genome Analyzer IIx. The raw public data were reprocessed by TCRdb itself: fastp quality trimming at Q25, MiXCR clonotype calling, in-frame beta chains only. Each entry merges the rows of one CDR3 protein and shows their most common DNA and genes. In all, the sample holds around 50,000 distinct CDR3 sequences, and approximately 7.9% of those were seen once. The leading ten clones occupy around 15% of the sample.

Recombination connected TRBV29-1 to TRBJ1-1; the D gene identity is not certain. This clonotype originated in a human donor with pleural tuberculosis. The CDR3 reads as follows: CSVVSENTEAFF. The nucleotide sequence is TGCAGCGTTGTTTCGGAGAACACTGAAGCTTTCTTT. The variable domain in full, with residues beyond the CDR3 obtained from the reference TRBV29-1 and TRBJ1-1 genes, is SAVISQKPSRDICQRGTSLTIQCQVDSQVTMMFWYRQQPGQSLTLIATANQGSEATYESGFVIDKFPISRPNLTFSTLTVSNMSPEDSSIYLCSVVSENTEAFFGQGTRLTVV.